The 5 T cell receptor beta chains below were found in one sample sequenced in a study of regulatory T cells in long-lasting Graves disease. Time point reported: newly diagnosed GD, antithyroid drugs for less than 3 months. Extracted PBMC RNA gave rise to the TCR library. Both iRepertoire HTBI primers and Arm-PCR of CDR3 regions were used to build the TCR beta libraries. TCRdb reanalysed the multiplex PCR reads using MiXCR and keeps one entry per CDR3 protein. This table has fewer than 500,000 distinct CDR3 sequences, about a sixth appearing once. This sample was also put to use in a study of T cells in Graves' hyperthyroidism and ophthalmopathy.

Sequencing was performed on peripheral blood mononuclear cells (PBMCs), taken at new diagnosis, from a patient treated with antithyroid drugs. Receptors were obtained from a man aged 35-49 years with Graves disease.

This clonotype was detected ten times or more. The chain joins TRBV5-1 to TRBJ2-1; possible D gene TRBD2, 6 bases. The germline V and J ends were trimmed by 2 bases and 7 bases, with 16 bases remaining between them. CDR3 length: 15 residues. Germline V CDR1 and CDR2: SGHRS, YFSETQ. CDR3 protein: CASSLAGPSGNEQFF. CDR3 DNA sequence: TGCGCCAGCAGCTTAGCGGGCCCCTCTGGGAATGAGCAGTTCTTC. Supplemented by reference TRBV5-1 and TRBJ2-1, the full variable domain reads KAGVTQTPRYLIKTRGQQVTLSCSPISGHRSVSWYQQTPGQGLQFLFEYFSETQRNKGNFPGRFSGRQFSNSRSEMNVSTLELGDSALYLCASSLAGPSGNEQFFGPGTRLTVL.

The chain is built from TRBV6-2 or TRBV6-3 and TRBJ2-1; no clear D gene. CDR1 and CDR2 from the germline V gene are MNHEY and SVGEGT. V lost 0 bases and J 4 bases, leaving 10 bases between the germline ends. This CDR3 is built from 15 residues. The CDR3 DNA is TGTGCCAGCAGTTACTCAACCCCTATTTACAATGAGCAGTTCTTC. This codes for CASSYSTPIYNEQFF.

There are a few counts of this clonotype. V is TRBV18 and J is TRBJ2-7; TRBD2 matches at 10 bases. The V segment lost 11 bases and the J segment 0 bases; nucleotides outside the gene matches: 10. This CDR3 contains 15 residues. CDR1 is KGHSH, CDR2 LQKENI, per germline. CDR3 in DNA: TGTGCCTCAACCGGGGCTAGCGGGAGCTCCTACGAGCAGTACTTC. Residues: CASTGASGSSYEQYF.

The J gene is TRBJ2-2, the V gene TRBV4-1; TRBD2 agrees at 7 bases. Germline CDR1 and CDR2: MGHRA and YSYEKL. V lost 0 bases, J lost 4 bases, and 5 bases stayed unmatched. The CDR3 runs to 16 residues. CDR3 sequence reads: CASSQEPGRGTGELFF. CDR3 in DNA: TGCGCCAGCAGCCAAGAGCCGGGGAGGGGCACCGGGGAGCTGTTTTTT.

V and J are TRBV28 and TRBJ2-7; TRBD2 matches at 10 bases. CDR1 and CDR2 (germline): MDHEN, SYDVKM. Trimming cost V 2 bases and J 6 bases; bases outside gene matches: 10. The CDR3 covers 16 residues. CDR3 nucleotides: TGTGCCAGCAGTTTAGAACCAGCGGGAGGGCTTCTCGAGCAGTACTTC. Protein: CASSLEPAGGLLEQYF.